The rows below give T cell receptor beta chains drawn from one sample of a study of T cell responses to AZD1222 COVID-19 vaccine. Data came from immunoSEQ multiplex PCR; TCRdb stores just in-frame clones and leaves some out. Here the sample spans 90,000 to 130,000 clones, roughly four fifths being singletons. This specimen was peripheral blood, taken on day 0 of AZD1222 vaccination. These receptors originate from an adult in good health. Each CDR3 is given with its conserved first and last residue. Each record gives: J gene, CDR3 length, clone size, V gene, D gene, CDR3 protein, CDR3 DNA. D genes are given only for firm matches. Some rows mark clone size as missing; the rest say once, few, many or name a class of expanded clone.

>TRBJ2-2|15|NA|TRBV6-5|TRBD2
CASSQLAPNTGELFF
TGTGCCAGCAGTCAACTAGCGCCGAACACCGGGGAGCTGTTTTTT
>TRBJ1-5|14|NA|TRBV2|NA
CASSGGGNYQPQHF
TGTGCCAGCAGTGGGGGAGGCAACTATCAGCCCCAGCATTTT
>TRBJ1-1|15|once|TRBV27|NA
CASSPIRGRDTEAFF
TGTGCCAGCAGTCCGATCAGGGGAAGGGACACTGAAGCTTTCTTT
>TRBJ2-5|14|NA|TRBV11-2|NA
CASSLNQAVGTQYF
TGTGCCAGCAGCTTAAACCAGGCGGTCGGGACCCAGTACTTC
>TRBJ2-7|13|NA|TRBV27|NA
CASSRFEGYEQYF
TGTGCCAGCAGTCGATTTGAGGGATACGAGCAGTACTTC
>TRBJ1-2|15|NA|TRBV4-3|TRBD1
CASSQSPGQLYGYTF
TGCGCCAGCAGCCAGAGCCCGGGACAGCTCTATGGCTACACCTTC
>TRBJ1-2|15|NA|TRBV7-8|TRBD1
CASSLFQGGDYGYTF
TGTGCCAGCAGCTTATTTCAGGGGGGAGACTATGGCTACACCTTC
>TRBJ1-5|15|NA|TRBV28|TRBD1
CASWTGDGINQPQHF
TGTGCCAGTTGGACAGGCGATGGAATTAATCAGCCCCAGCATTTT
>TRBJ2-4|17|once|TRBV2|NA
CASSAGPAQLAKNIQYF
TGTGCCAGCTCGGCCGGGCCAGCGCAACTAGCCAAAAACATTCAGTACTTC
>TRBJ2-7|15|NA|TRBV27|TRBD2
CASISPGLAGGEQYF
TGTGCCAGCATTTCACCTGGACTAGCGGGAGGCGAGCAGTACTTC
>TRBJ2-1|13|NA|TRBV28|NA
CASRVMAYNEQFF
TGTGCCAGCAGAGTTATGGCCTACAATGAGCAGTTCTTC
>TRBJ2-4|16|NA|TRBV3-1/TRBV3-2|TRBD2
CASSPVAGGGKNIQYF
TGTGCCAGCAGCCCGGTAGCGGGAGGGGGGAAAAACATTCAGTACTTC
>TRBJ1-1|13|NA|TRBV19|NA
CASREQPNTEAFF
TGTGCCAGTAGGGAACAGCCGAACACTGAAGCTTTCTTT
>TRBJ1-2|14|NA|TRBV4-1|NA
CASSHGGADYGYTF
TGCGCCAGCAGCCACGGAGGGGCGGACTATGGCTACACCTTC
>TRBJ2-5|14|NA|TRBV6-5|NA
CASSPRVSGETQYF
TGTGCCAGCAGCCCAAGGGTGAGCGGGGAGACCCAGTACTTC
>TRBJ2-1|15|NA|TRBV6-1|TRBD1
CASSEGTGGRYEQFF
TGTGCCAGCAGTGAAGGGACAGGGGGTAGGTATGAGCAGTTCTTC
>TRBJ1-1|12|NA|TRBV28|NA
CASIGAIREAFF
TGTGCCAGCATCGGTGCGATCAGGGAAGCTTTCTTT
>TRBJ2-2|16|NA|TRBV18|NA
CASSPGQYRGQRELFF
TGTGCCAGCTCACCTGGACAGTACCGGGGGCAGAGGGAGCTGTTTTTT
>TRBJ1-6|12|NA|TRBV3-1/TRBV3-2|NA
CASSQAGSPLHF
TGTGCCAGCAGCCAAGCCGGTTCACCCCTCCACTTT
>TRBJ1-2|15|once|TRBV2|NA
CASSDSGGVNYGYTF
TGTGCCAGCAGTGATAGTGGAGGGGTGAACTATGGCTACACCTTC
>TRBJ1-1|15|NA|TRBV27|NA
CASRSQTLMNTEAFF
TGTGCCAGCAGATCCCAGACCCTTATGAACACTGAAGCTTTCTTT
>TRBJ2-7|15|NA|TRBV4-1|NA
CASSPEPQASYEQYF
TGCGCCAGCAGCCCCGAACCACAGGCGTCCTACGAGCAGTACTTC
>TRBJ2-4|19|NA|TRBV21-1|NA
CASSKETTGGPLAKNIQYF
TGTGCCAGCAGCAAAGAAACCACGGGGGGACCCCTAGCCAAAAACATTCAGTACTTC
>TRBJ2-1|14|NA|TRBV6-4|NA
CASSAQSVVGEQFF
TGTGCCAGCAGTGCGCAGTCGGTTGTGGGAGAGCAGTTCTTC
>TRBJ2-6|15|once|TRBV9|NA
CASSVVSSGANVLTF
TGTGCCAGCAGCGTGGTGAGCTCTGGGGCCAACGTCCTGACTTTC
>TRBJ2-5|13|NA|TRBV10-3|NA
CAIGRRAEETQYF
TGTGCCATCGGTCGCAGGGCGGAAGAGACCCAGTACTTC
>TRBJ1-3|14|NA|TRBV5-1|NA
CASSGGSRGNTIYF
TGCGCCAGCAGCGGCGGATCTCGTGGAAACACCATATATTTT
>TRBJ2-1|14|few|TRBV29-1|TRBD2
CSFGTSGRRGEQFF
TGCAGCTTCGGGACTAGCGGGAGGAGGGGTGAGCAGTTCTTC
>TRBJ1-4|15|NA|TRBV28|NA
CASRTIRVDSEKLFF
TGTGCCAGCAGAACTATCAGGGTAGATAGTGAAAAACTGTTTTTT
>TRBJ2-7|15|NA|TRBV5-1|NA
CASSLAGTAQYEQYF
TGCGCCAGCAGCTTAGCCGGGACGGCCCAATACGAGCAGTACTTC
>TRBJ2-7|14|NA|TRBV7-2|TRBD1
CASSLAGTAYEQYF
TGTGCCAGCAGCTTAGCAGGGACAGCCTACGAGCAGTACTTC
>TRBJ1-2|17|NA|TRBV7-2|TRBD1
CASSLTGQRHLGYGYTF
TGTGCCAGCAGCTTAACGGGACAGCGACACCTTGGTTATGGCTACACCTTC
>TRBJ2-1|14|NA|TRBV5-1|NA
CASTPQSSYNEQFF
TGCGCCAGCACTCCCCAGAGCTCCTACAATGAGCAGTTCTTC
>TRBJ1-6|11|NA|TRBV9|NA
CASGSNSPLHF
TGTGCCAGCGGGTCAAATTCACCCCTCCACTTT
>TRBJ2-3|16|NA|TRBV5-6|TRBD2
CASRLAGGYSTDTQYF
TGTGCCAGCAGACTAGCGGGAGGCTACAGCACAGATACGCAGTATTTT
>TRBJ1-1|13|NA|TRBV6-5|NA
CASRRGGNTEAFF
TGTGCCAGCAGGAGGGGAGGGAACACTGAAGCTTTCTTT